This paragraph reports one TCR beta chain. As yet, its antigen is unknown. This sample stems from a study of Ad26.COV2.S vaccination and SARS-CoV-2 variants. The wider study: Recipients of Ad26.COV2.S got it intramuscularly, once or twice 56 days apart.

Broader study findings: Non-spike TCR breadth showed similarity between vaccine and placebo recipients. Post-vaccination spike-specific CD8+ and CD4+ T cell responses reportedly had substantial breadth.

The assay was immunoSEQ multiplex PCR, and TCRdb's table has in-frame clones only and misses some. The sample holds 360,000 or so clones, around 86% seen once. The treatment is: over 15 received Ad26.COV2.S at low or high dose, single or two shots; five or six received placebo; per-sample allocation not given. All samples were drawn on day 63, counting from the first vaccine or placebo injection. Within Boston, the person who donated was an adult of 18-55 years. V lost 1 base, J lost 7 bases, and 10 bases lay in between. This CDR3 has 13 residues. CDR1 and CDR2 from the germline V gene are KGHSH and LQKENI.

The genes are TRBV18 and TRBJ1-1; D is unclear. This specimen consisted of peripheral blood, obtained in a trial of Ad26.COV2.S vaccine versus placebo. This receptor was taken from a person aged 18-60 years who received the Ad26.COV2.S COVID-19 vaccine or a placebo. The CDR3 sequence is CASSPQDGVEAFF. Here the CDR3 DNA reads TGTGCCAGCTCACCACAAGACGGTGTTGAAGCTTTCTTT.